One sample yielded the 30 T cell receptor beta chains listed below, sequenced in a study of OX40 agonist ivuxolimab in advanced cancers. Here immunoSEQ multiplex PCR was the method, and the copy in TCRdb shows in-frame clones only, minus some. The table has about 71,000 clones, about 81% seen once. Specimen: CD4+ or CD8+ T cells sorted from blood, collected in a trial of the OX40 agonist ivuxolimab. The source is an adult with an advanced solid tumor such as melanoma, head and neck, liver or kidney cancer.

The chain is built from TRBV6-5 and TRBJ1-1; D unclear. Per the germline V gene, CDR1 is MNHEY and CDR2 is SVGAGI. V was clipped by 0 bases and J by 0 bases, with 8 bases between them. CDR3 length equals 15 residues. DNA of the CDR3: TGTGCCAGCAGTTACTCGACCAGCCTGAACACTGAAGCTTTCTTT. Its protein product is CASSYSTSLNTEAFF.

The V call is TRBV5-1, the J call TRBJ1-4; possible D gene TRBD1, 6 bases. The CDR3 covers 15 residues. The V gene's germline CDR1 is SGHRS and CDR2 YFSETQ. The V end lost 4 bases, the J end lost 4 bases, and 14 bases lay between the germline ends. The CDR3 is CASSTTGIVNEKLFF. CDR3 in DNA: TGCGCCAGCAGCACGACAGGAATCGTTAATGAAAAACTGTTTTTT.

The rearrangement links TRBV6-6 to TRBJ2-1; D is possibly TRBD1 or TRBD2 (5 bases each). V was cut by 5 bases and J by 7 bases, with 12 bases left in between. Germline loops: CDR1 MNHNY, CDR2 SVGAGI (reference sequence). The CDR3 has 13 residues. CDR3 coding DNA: TGTGCCAGCAGTCCTCTTGGGGGAAATGAGCAGTTCTTC. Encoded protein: CASSPLGGNEQFF.

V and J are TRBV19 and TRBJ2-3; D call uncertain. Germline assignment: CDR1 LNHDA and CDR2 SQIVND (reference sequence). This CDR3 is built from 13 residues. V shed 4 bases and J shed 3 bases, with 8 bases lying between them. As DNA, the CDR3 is TGTGCCAGTAGTACATCATCGACAGATACGCAGTATTTT. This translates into CASSTSSTDTQYF. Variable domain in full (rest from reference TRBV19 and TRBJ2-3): DGGITQSPKYLFRKEGQNVTLSCEQNLNHDAMYWYRQDPGQGLRLIYYSQIVNDFQKGDIAEGYSVSREKKESFPLTVTSAQKNPTAFYLCASSTSSTDTQYFGPGTRLTVL.

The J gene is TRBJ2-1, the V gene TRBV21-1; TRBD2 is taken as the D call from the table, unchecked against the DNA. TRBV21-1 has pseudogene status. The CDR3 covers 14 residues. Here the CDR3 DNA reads TGTGCCAGCCGATCGACTAGCGGGAACAATGAGCAGTTCTTC. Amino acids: CASRSTSGNNEQFF.

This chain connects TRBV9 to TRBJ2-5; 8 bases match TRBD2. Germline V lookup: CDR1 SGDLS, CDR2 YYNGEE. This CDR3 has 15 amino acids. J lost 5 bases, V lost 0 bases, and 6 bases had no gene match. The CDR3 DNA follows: TGTGCCAGCAGCGTAGGTAGCGGGGCAGGGGAGACCCAGTACTTC. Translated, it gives CASSVGSGAGETQYF.

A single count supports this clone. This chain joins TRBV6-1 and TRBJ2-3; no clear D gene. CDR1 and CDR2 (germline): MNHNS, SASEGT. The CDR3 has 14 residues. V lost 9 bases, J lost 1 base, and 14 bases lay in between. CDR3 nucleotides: TGTGCCAGTCGTAACATTGTGGGCACAGATACGCAGTATTTT. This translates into CASRNIVGTDTQYF.

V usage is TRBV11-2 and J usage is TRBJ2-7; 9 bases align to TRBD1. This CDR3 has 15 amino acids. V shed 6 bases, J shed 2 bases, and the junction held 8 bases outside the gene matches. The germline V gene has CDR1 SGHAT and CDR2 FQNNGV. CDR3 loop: CASRDPGQGTYEQYF. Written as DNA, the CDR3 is TGTGCCAGCAGAGATCCGGGACAGGGAACCTACGAGCAGTACTTC.

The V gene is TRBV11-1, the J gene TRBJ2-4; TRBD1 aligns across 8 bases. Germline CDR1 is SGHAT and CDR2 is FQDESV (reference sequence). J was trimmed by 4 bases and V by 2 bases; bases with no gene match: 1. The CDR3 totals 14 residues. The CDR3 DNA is TGTGCCAGCAGCTTAACAGGGGGAAAAAACATTCAGTACTTC. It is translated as CASSLTGGKNIQYF.

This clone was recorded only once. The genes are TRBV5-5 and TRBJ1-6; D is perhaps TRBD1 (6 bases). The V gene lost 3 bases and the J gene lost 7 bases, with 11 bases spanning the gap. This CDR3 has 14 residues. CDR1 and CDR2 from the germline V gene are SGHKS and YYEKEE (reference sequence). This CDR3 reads CASSSGVRNSPLHF. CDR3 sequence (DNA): TGTGCCAGCAGCTCAGGGGTGCGGAATTCACCCCTCCACTTT.

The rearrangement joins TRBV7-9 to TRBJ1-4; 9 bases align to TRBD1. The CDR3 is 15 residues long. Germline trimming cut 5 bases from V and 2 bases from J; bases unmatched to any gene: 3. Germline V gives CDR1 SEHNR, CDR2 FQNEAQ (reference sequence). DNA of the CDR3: TGTGCCAGCAGCCTTACAGGGGGCACTAATGAAAAACTGTTTTTT. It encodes CASSLTGGTNEKLFF.

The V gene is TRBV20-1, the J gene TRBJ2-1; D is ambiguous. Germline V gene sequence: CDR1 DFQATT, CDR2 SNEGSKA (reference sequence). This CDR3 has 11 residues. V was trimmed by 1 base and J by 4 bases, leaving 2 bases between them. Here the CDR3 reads CSARVYNEQFF. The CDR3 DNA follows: TGCAGTGCTAGAGTTTACAATGAGCAGTTCTTC.

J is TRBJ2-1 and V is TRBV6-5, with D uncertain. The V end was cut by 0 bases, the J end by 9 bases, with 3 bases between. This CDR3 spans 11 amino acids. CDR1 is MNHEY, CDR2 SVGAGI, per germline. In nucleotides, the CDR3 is TGTGCCAGCAGTTACTCGGGTGAGCAGTTCTTC. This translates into CASSYSGEQFF.

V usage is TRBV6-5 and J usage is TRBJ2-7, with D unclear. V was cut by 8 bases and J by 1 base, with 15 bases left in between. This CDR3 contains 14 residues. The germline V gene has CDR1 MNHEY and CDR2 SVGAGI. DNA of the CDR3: TGTGCCAGCCGGTGGGGTTTAAGGTCCTACGAGCAGTACTTC. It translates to CASRWGLRSYEQYF.

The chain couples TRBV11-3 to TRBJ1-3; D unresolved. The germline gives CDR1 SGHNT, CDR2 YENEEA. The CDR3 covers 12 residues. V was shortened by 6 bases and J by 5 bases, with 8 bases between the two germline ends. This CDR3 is CASRLARNTIYF. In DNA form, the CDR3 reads TGTGCCAGCAGACTAGCCAGAAACACCATATATTTT.

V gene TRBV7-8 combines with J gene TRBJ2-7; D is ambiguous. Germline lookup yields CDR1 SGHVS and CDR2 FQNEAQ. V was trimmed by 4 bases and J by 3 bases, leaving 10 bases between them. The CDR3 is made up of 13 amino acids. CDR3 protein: CASSSGRNYEQYF. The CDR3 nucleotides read TGTGCCAGCAGCTCAGGACGAAACTACGAGCAGTACTTC.

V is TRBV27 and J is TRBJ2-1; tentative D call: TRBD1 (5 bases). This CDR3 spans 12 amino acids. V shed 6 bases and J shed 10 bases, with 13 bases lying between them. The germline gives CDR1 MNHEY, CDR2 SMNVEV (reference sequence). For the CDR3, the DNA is TGTGCCAGCAGCACATCCCGACAGGAGCAGTTCTTC. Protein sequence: CASSTSRQEQFF.

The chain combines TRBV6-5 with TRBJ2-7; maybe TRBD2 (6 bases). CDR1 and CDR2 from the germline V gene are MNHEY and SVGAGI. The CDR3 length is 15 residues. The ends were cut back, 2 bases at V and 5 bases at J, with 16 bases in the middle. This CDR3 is CASSYAGSLSDEQYF. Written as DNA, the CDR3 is TGTGCCAGCAGTTACGCGGGGTCTTTAAGCGACGAGCAGTACTTC.

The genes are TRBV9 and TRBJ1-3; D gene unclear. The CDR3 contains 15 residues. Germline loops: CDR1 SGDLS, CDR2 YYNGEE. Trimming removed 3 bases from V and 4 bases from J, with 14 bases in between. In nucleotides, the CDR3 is TGTGCCAGCAGCGAAGACCCCGGAGCAGGAAACACCATATATTTT. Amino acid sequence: CASSEDPGAGNTIYF.

The CDR3 nucleotides read TGTGCCAGCAGGGTTCCGGGAGGCGAGACCCAGTACTTC. As protein: CASRVPGGETQYF. The chain uses TRBV2 and TRBJ2-5; 7 bases are shared with TRBD2. Germline V gene sequence: CDR1 SNHLY, CDR2 FYNNEI. The V and J ends lost 6 bases and 5 bases, in that order; junction bases with no gene match: 6. This CDR3 is built from 13 residues.

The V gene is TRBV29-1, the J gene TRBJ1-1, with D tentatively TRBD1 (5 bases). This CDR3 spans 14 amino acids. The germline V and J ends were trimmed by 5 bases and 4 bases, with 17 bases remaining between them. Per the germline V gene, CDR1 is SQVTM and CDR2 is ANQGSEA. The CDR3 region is CSVRTPGFGTEAFF. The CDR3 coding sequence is TGCAGCGTTCGAACGCCAGGGTTCGGCACTGAAGCTTTCTTT.

The CDR3 region has the DNA TGTGCCAGCAGCTCCGGGACTAACTCCTACGAGCAGTACTTC. Translated, it gives CASSSGTNSYEQYF. The J gene is TRBJ2-7, the V gene TRBV9; 7 nucleotides agree with TRBD2. This CDR3 spans 14 amino acids. CDR1 SGDLS and CDR2 YYNGEE come from the germline V gene. V was pared by 4 bases and J by 0 bases, with 4 bases of the junction left unmatched.

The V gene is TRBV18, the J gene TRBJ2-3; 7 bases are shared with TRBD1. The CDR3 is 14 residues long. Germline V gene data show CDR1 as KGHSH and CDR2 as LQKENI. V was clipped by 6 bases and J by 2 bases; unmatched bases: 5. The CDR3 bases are TGTGCCAGCTCGCAACAGGGGTACACAGATACGCAGTATTTT. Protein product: CASSQQGYTDTQYF.

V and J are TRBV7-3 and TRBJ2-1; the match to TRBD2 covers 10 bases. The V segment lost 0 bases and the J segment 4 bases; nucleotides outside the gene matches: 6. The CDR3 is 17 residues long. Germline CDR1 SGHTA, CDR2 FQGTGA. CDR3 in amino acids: CASSLTAGGRVYNEQFF. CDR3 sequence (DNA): TGTGCCAGCAGCTTAACAGCGGGAGGGAGGGTATACAATGAGCAGTTCTTC.

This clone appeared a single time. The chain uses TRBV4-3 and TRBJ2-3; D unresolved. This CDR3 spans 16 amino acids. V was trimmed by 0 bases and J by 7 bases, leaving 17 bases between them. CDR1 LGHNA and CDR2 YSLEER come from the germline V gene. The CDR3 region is CASSQERSHPPYTQYF. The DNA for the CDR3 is TGCGCCAGCAGCCAAGAGAGGAGTCACCCCCCTTATACGCAGTATTTT.

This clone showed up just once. This chain's CDR3 is CASSLLPSFNSPLHF. The CDR3, as DNA: TGTGCCAGCAGTTTATTACCCTCGTTTAATTCACCCCTCCACTTT. This chain connects TRBV27 to TRBJ1-6; D gene unclear. The CDR3 extends over 15 amino acids. Germline CDR1 and CDR2: MNHEY and SMNVEV (reference sequence). Trimming shortened V by 1 base and J by 6 bases, and 10 bases separated the two germline ends.

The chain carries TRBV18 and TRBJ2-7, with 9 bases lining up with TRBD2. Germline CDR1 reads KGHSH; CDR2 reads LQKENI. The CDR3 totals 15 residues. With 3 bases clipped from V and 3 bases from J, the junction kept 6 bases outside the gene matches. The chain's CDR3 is CASSPSTSGDYEQYF. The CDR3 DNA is TGTGCCAGCTCACCCTCGACTAGCGGAGACTACGAGCAGTACTTC.

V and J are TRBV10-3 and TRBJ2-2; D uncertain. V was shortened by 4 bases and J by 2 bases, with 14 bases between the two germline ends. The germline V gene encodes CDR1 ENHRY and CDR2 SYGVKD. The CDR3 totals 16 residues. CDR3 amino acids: CAISVNWELNTGELFF. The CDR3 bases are TGTGCCATCAGTGTAAACTGGGAATTAAACACCGGGGAGCTGTTTTTT.

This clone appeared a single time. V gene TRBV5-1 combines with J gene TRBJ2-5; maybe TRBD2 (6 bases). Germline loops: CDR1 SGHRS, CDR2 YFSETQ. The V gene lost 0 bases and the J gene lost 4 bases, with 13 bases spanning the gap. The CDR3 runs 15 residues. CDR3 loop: CASSLGPQAGETQYF. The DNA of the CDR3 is TGCGCCAGCAGCTTGGGACCTCAAGCGGGAGAGACCCAGTACTTC. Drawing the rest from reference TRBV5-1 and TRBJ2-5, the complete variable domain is KAGVTQTPRYLIKTRGQQVTLSCSPISGHRSVSWYQQTPGQGLQFLFEYFSETQRNKGNFPGRFSGRQFSNSRSEMNVSTLELGDSALYLCASSLGPQAGETQYFGPGTRLLVL.

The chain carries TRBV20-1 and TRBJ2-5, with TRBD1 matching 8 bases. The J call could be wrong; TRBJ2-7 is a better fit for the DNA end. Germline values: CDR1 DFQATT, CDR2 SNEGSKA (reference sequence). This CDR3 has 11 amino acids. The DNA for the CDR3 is TGCAGTGCCGGACAGGGAAACGAGCAGTACTTC. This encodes CSAGQGNEQYF.